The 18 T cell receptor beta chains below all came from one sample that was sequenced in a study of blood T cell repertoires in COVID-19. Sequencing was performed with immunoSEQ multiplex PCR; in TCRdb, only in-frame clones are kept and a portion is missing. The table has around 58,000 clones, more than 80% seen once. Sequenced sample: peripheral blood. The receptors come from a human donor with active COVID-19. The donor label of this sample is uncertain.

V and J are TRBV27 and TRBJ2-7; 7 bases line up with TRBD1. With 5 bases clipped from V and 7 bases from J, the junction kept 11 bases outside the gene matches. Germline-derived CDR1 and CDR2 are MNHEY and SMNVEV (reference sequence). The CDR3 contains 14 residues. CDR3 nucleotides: TGTGCCAGCAGTCCCTGGACAGGACTTTGGGAGCAGTACTTC. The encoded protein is CASSPWTGLWEQYF.

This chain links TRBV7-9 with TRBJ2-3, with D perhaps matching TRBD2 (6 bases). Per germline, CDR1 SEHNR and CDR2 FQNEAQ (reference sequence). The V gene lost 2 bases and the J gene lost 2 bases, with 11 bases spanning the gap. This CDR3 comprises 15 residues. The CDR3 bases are TGTGCCAGCAGCTTATTCCGGGGGTTCACAGATACGCAGTATTTT. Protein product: CASSLFRGFTDTQYF. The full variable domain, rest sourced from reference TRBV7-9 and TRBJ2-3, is DTGVSQNPRHKITKRGQNVTFRCDPISEHNRLYWYRQTLGQGPEFLTYFQNEAQLEKSRLLSDRFSAERPKGSFSTLEIQRTEQGDSAMYLCASSLFRGFTDTQYFGPGTRLTVL.

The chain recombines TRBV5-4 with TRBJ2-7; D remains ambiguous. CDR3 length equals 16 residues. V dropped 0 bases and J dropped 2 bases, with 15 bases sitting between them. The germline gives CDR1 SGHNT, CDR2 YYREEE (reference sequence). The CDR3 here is CASSLGGRPAAYEQYF. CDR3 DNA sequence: TGTGCCAGCAGCTTGGGTGGCAGACCTGCGGCCTACGAGCAGTACTTC.

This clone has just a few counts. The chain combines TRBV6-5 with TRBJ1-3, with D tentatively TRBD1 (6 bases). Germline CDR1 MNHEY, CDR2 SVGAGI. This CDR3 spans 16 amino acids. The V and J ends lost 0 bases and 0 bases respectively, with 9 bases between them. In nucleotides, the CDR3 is TGTGCCAGCAGTTACTCGGGACATAGCTCTGGAAACACCATATATTTT. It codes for CASSYSGHSSGNTIYF.

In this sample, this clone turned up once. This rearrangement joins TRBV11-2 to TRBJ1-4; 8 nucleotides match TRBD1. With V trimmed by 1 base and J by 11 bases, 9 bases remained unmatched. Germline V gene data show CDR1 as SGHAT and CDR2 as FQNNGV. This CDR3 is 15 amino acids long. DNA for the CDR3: TGTGCCAGCAGCTTAGTTAGGACAGGGAGGGGTAAACTGTTTTTT. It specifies CASSLVRTGRGKLFF.

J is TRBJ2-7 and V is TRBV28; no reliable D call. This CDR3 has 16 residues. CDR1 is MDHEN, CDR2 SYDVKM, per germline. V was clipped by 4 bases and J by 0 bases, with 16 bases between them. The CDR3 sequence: CASSSPPPGFSYEQYF. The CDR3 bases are TGTGCCAGCAGTTCACCCCCCCCAGGATTCTCCTACGAGCAGTACTTC.

The CDR3 bases are TGTGCCAGTAGTATAGCGGGAAGCTCCTACAATGAGCAGTTCTTC. Amino acids: CASSIAGSSYNEQFF. This chain joins TRBV19 and TRBJ2-1; a possible D gene is TRBD2 (5 bases). The CDR3 extends over 15 amino acids. Looked up from germline, CDR1 is LNHDA and CDR2 is SQIVND (reference sequence). The V end was cut by 1 base, the J end by 0 bases, with 7 bases between.

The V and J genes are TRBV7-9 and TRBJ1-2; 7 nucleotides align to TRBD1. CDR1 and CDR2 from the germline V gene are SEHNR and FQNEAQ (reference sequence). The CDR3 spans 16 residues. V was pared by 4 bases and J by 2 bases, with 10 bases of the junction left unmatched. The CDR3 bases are TGTGCCAGCAGCTGGGCTTCGACAGGGAGCAACTATGGCTACACCTTC. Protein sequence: CASSWASTGSNYGYTF.

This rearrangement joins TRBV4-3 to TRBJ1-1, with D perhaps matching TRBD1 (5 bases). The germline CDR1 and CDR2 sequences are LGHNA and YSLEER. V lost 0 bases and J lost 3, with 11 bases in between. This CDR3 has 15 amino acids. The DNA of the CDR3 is TGCGCCAGCAGCCAAGATGAGGACACCTACACTGAAGCTTTCTTT. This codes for CASSQDEDTYTEAFF.

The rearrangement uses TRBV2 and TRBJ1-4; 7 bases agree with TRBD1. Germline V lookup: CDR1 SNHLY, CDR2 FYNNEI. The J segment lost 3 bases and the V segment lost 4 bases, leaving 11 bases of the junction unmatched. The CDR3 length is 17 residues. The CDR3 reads CASSVGGTVTPNEKLFF. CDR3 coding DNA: TGTGCCAGCAGTGTTGGGGGGACAGTTACTCCTAATGAAAAACTGTTTTTT.

CDR3 sequence reads: CASSIDGVRQGTEAFF. The CDR3 DNA follows: TGTGCCAGTAGTATAGATGGGGTGAGGCAGGGCACTGAAGCTTTCTTT. V gene TRBV19 combines with J gene TRBJ1-1; D is perhaps TRBD1 (5 bases). Germline CDR1 is LNHDA and CDR2 is SQIVND (reference sequence). The V and J ends lost 0 bases and 4 bases respectively, with 15 bases between them. The CDR3 covers 16 residues.

The CDR3 reads CASSLGRDQPQHF. The CDR3 DNA follows: TGTGCCAGCAGCTTAGGCAGGGATCAGCCCCAGCATTTT. V usage is TRBV7-9 and J usage is TRBJ1-5, with D possibly TRBD1 on 5 matching bases. CDR3 length: 13 amino acids. Trimming took 1 base from V and 5 from J, leaving 6 bases between them. Germline V CDR1 and CDR2: SEHNR, FQNEAQ (reference sequence).

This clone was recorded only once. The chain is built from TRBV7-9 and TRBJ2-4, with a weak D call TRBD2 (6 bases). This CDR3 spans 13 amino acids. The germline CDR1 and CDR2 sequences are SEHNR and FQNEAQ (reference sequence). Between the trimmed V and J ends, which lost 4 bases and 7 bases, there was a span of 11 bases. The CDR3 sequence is CASSSSGGNIQYF. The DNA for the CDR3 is TGTGCCAGCAGCTCCTCCGGGGGTAACATTCAGTACTTC.

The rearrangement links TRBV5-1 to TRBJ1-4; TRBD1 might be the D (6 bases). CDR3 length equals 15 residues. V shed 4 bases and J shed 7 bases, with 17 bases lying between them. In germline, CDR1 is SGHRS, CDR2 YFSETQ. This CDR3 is CASSPEGRGSEKLFF. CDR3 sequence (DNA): TGCGCCAGCAGCCCCGAGGGCAGGGGTAGTGAAAAACTGTTTTTT.

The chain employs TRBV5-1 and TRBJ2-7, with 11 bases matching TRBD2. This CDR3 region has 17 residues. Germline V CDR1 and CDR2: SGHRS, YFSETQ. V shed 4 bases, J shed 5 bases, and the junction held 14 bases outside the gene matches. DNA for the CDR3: TGCGCCAGCAGCAGCGCTAGCGGGAGGACCCTGGACCACGAGCAGTACTTC. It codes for CASSSASGRTLDHEQYF.

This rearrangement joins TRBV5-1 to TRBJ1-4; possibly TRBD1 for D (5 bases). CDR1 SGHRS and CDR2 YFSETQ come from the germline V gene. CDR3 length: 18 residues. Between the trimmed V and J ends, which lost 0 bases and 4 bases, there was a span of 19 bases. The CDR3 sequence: CASSLELWGGRLNEKLFF. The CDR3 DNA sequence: TGCGCCAGCAGCTTGGAATTGTGGGGCGGGAGACTTAATGAAAAACTGTTTTTT.

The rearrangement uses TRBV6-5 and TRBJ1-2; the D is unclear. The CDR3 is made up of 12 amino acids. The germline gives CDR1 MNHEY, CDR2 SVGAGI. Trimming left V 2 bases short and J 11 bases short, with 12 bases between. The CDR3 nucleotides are TGTGCCAGCAGTTACCGTGGGAGATGGTACACCTTC. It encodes CASSYRGRWYTF.

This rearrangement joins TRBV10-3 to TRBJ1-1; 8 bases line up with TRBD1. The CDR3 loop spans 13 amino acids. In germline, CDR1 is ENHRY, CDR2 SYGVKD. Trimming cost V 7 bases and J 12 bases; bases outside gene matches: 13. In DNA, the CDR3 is TGTGCCATCAATTCGGGACAGGAAGGGTGGTCTTTCTTT. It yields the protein CAINSGQEGWSFF.